The sequence of this TCR beta chain was determined in a study of cytomegalovirus exposure and HLA in healthy donors. General study results and limits: A later examination showed that TCR association rates differed by HLA locus, with DRB1 most and HLA-C fewest. Within the data, a cluster of highly shared sequence variants was likely a sequencing artifact.

Germline CDR1 is GTSNPN and CDR2 is SVGIG (reference sequence). V was clipped by 6 bases and J by 1 base, with 10 bases between them. This CDR3 comprises 13 residues. The PCR ran on 60 Vbeta and 13 Jbeta primers. Per the original data handling: The authors later counted around 80 million unique TCR beta chains, 9 million to 12 million of them shared. Clones were sequenced by immunoSEQ multiplex PCR, and TCRdb holds only the in-frame ones, with some missing. V and J calls plus clone size are reproduced from that table; the DNA served to infer D and trimming. The data hold tens of thousands of clones, with 80% to 85% observed a single time. Concerning this clone itself: The antigen is unknown.

What was sequenced was PBMCs. The sequence derives from a young man in good health and CMV-seronegative. The V call is TRBV30, the J call TRBJ1-5; tentatively, D is TRBD1 (5 bases). CDR3 in DNA: TGTGCCTGTTCTCGACAGAGCAATCAGCCCCAGCATTTT. Its translation: CACSRQSNQPQHF.